This TCR beta chain was identified during a study of neurological immune-mediated disorders. Unsorted libraries came from 2 million PBMCs stored at -80 °C. Every sequencing run generated in excess of 160 million TCR-beta sequences. These sequences covered 15-18 subjects. TCRdb recomputed calls from the 5' RACE reads with MiXCR, one row per CDR3 protein. The sample lists under 80,000 distinct CDR3 sequences; around 3.9% were seen once. The V gene's germline CDR1 is DFQATT and CDR2 SNEGSKA (reference sequence). Trimming took 7 bases from V and 2 from J, leaving 17 bases between them. This CDR3 spans 14 amino acids. Ten or more counts support this clonotype.

The chain joins TRBV20-1 to TRBJ1-1, with D maybe TRBD1 (6 bases). Sequencing was carried out using PBMCs. This TCR derives from a man aged 25 to 45 with multiple sclerosis. CDR3 loop: CSVDSGTPNTEAFF. The CDR3 DNA sequence: TGCAGTGTCGATTCCGGGACACCTAACACTGAAGCTTTCTTT.